This T cell receptor (beta chain) emerged from a study of cytomegalovirus exposure and HLA in healthy donors. Study conclusions and caveats: Many donors carried some public TCRs, although rarity characterized most TCR sequences. Listed as cytomegalovirus-associated were about 160 TCR beta chains.

Remarks on this clone: What it recognizes is unknown.

Profiling relied on immunoSEQ multiplex PCR, and the TCRdb table lists in-frame clones only, not all of them. The table records more than 140,000 clones, 70% to 90% of them present only once. This CDR3 has 16 residues. In germline, CDR1 is SGHDT, CDR2 YYEEEE. Trimming removed 0 bases at V and 1 base at J, with 13 bases between. The receptor's source is a woman aged 18-35 years in good health and CMV-seropositive. The chain combines TRBV5-6 with TRBJ1-1; no definite D call. Input material: PBMCs. The CDR3 region is CASSLVGRGPNTEAFF. For the CDR3, the DNA is TGTGCCAGCAGCTTGGTGGGTCGGGGTCCGAACACTGAAGCTTTCTTT.